Listed below are T cell receptor beta chains from one sample, sequenced in a study of CD8 T cells in ankylosing spondylitis. Via MiXCR, TCRdb re-called the 5' RACE reads, giving one row per CDR3 protein. This repertoire shows about 220,000 distinct CDR3 sequences, about 16% found once; its top ten account for about 39%. Sample: blood, either unsorted or a sorted T cell fraction (not recorded which). These receptor sequences come from a male donor with ankylosing spondylitis. CDR3s include the opening cysteine and the closing phenylalanine or tryptophan. A D gene is named only where the DNA matches it firmly. A row's size may be missing; if present it is once, few, many or a size class.

v_gene: TRBV12-3/TRBV12-4; j_gene: TRBJ1-2; d_gene: .; abundance: few; CDR3aa: CASSLLGGYTF; CDR3nt: TGTGCCAGCAGTTTATTGGGTGGCTACACCTTC
v_gene: TRBV12-3/TRBV12-4; j_gene: TRBJ2-2; d_gene: TRBD1; abundance: .; CDR3aa: CASSLIGTGFTGELFF; CDR3nt: TGTGCCAGCAGTTTAATCGGGACAGGGTTCACCGGGGAGCTGTTTTTT
v_gene: TRBV6-5; j_gene: TRBJ2-3; d_gene: TRBD2; abundance: .; CDR3aa: CASSSRTSGVPDTQYF; CDR3nt: TGTGCCAGCAGTTCCCGGACTAGCGGAGTCCCAGATACGCAGTATTTT
v_gene: TRBV6-2/TRBV6-3; j_gene: TRBJ2-1; d_gene: .; abundance: .; CDR3aa: CASGLSNEQFF; CDR3nt: TGTGCCAGCGGGCTATCCAATGAGCAGTTCTTC
v_gene: TRBV21-1; j_gene: TRBJ2-2; d_gene: .; abundance: .; CDR3aa: CASSKSEVTSGQGLYTANTGELFF; CDR3nt: TGTGCCAGCAGCAAAAGCGAGGTAACATCGGGACAGGGCCTCTACACTGCGAACACCGGGGAGCTGTTTTTT
v_gene: TRBV3-1; j_gene: TRBJ2-7; d_gene: TRBD2; abundance: .; CDR3aa: CASSQEEVASGGGHYEQYF; CDR3nt: TGTGCCAGCAGCCAAGAAGAGGTCGCTAGCGGGGGGGGGCACTACGAGCAGTACTTC
v_gene: TRBV7-6; j_gene: TRBJ2-1; d_gene: TRBD2; abundance: .; CDR3aa: CASSLIIAGGPYNEQFF; CDR3nt: TGTGCCAGCAGCTTAATCATAGCGGGAGGACCCTACAATGAGCAGTTCTTC
v_gene: TRBV29-1; j_gene: TRBJ2-1; d_gene: .; abundance: few; CDR3aa: CSVEDQGSYNEQFF; CDR3nt: TGCAGCGTTGAAGATCAGGGCAGCTACAATGAGCAGTTCTTC
v_gene: TRBV7-9; j_gene: TRBJ2-7; d_gene: .; abundance: .; CDR3aa: CASSLPGPYYEQYF; CDR3nt: TGTGCCAGCAGCCTCCCGGGACCATACTACGAGCAGTACTTC
v_gene: TRBV24-1; j_gene: TRBJ2-1; d_gene: .; abundance: few; CDR3aa: CATSDWDTRGVDEQFF; CDR3nt: TGTGCCACCAGTGATTGGGACACTAGGGGTGTCGATGAGCAGTTCTTC
v_gene: TRBV29-1; j_gene: TRBJ2-2; d_gene: .; abundance: .; CDR3aa: CSSVSGTGELFF; CDR3nt: TGCAGCTCGGTTTCGGGCACCGGGGAGCTGTTTTTT
v_gene: TRBV14; j_gene: TRBJ1-1; d_gene: .; abundance: few; CDR3aa: CASSEWRTPNTEAFF; CDR3nt: TGTGCCAGCAGCGAATGGAGGACACCGAACACTGAAGCTTTCTTT
v_gene: TRBV6-1; j_gene: TRBJ2-3; d_gene: .; abundance: many; CDR3aa: CASSPYHLTDTQYF; CDR3nt: TGTGCCAGCAGCCCGTATCACCTGACAGATACGCAGTATTTT
v_gene: TRBV7-2; j_gene: TRBJ2-1; d_gene: .; abundance: .; CDR3aa: CASSPRVVDNEQFF; CDR3nt: TGTGCCAGCAGCCCAAGGGTAGTCGACAATGAGCAGTTCTTC
v_gene: TRBV27; j_gene: TRBJ2-3; d_gene: .; abundance: few; CDR3aa: CASSSHGSQYF; CDR3nt: TGTGCCAGCAGTTCTCATGGTTCGCAGTATTTT
v_gene: TRBV6-2/TRBV6-3; j_gene: TRBJ2-5; d_gene: .; abundance: few; CDR3aa: CASSDYGEQETQYF; CDR3nt: TGTGCCAGCAGCGACTACGGAGAACAAGAGACCCAGTACTTC
v_gene: TRBV7-7; j_gene: TRBJ2-7; d_gene: .; abundance: few; CDR3aa: CASSLGPDKSYEQYF; CDR3nt: TGTGCTAGCAGCTTAGGCCCCGACAAGTCCTACGAGCAGTACTTC
v_gene: TRBV20-1; j_gene: TRBJ1-5; d_gene: TRBD1; abundance: few; CDR3aa: CSARVRGPGSNQPQHF; CDR3nt: TGCAGTGCTAGAGTGAGGGGGCCGGGGAGCAATCAGCCCCAGCATTTT
v_gene: TRBV4-1; j_gene: TRBJ2-7; d_gene: .; abundance: many; CDR3aa: CASSVQATTYYEQYF; CDR3nt: TGCGCCAGCAGCGTACAGGCAACTACTTACTACGAGCAGTACTTC
v_gene: TRBV9; j_gene: TRBJ2-1; d_gene: TRBD1; abundance: .; CDR3aa: CASSVGVPGQNNEQFF; CDR3nt: TGTGCCAGCAGCGTAGGGGTCCCGGGACAGAACAATGAGCAGTTCTTC
v_gene: TRBV5-1; j_gene: TRBJ2-7; d_gene: .; abundance: .; CDR3aa: CASSSGETSWRANEQYF; CDR3nt: TGCGCCAGCAGCTCGGGAGAAACTAGCTGGAGGGCCAACGAGCAGTACTTC
v_gene: TRBV12-3/TRBV12-4; j_gene: TRBJ2-2; d_gene: .; abundance: few; CDR3aa: CASSLEAPRTGELFF; CDR3nt: TGTGCCAGCAGTTTAGAAGCCCCCCGCACCGGGGAGCTGTTTTTT
v_gene: TRBV19; j_gene: TRBJ1-1; d_gene: TRBD1; abundance: .; CDR3aa: CASSLTGGYMNTEAFF; CDR3nt: TGTGCCAGTAGTTTGACAGGGGGATACATGAACACTGAAGCTTTCTTT
v_gene: TRBV7-9; j_gene: TRBJ2-1; d_gene: .; abundance: few; CDR3aa: CASSLAWQGSNEQFF; CDR3nt: TGTGCCAGCAGCTTAGCTTGGCAGGGGAGCAATGAGCAGTTCTTC
v_gene: TRBV12-3/TRBV12-4; j_gene: TRBJ1-1; d_gene: .; abundance: few; CDR3aa: CASSFYRPEAFF; CDR3nt: TGTGCCAGCAGTTTTTATCGTCCTGAAGCTTTCTTT
v_gene: TRBV12-3/TRBV12-4; j_gene: TRBJ2-3; d_gene: .; abundance: .; CDR3aa: CASRNLGGGRDTQYF; CDR3nt: TGTGCCAGCAGGAACCTAGGGGGGGGGAGGGATACGCAGTATTTT
v_gene: TRBV12-3/TRBV12-4; j_gene: TRBJ2-1; d_gene: .; abundance: few; CDR3aa: CASERGLGDVQFF; CDR3nt: TGTGCCAGCGAGAGAGGGCTGGGGGATGTGCAGTTCTTC
v_gene: TRBV5-1; j_gene: TRBJ1-1; d_gene: TRBD1; abundance: few; CDR3aa: CASSLPGQGLNTEAFF; CDR3nt: TGCGCCAGCAGCTTACCGGGACAGGGGTTGAACACTGAAGCTTTCTTT
v_gene: TRBV3-1; j_gene: TRBJ1-2; d_gene: TRBD1; abundance: .; CDR3aa: CASSQEPRGLGGYTF; CDR3nt: TGTGCCAGCAGCCAAGAGCCCAGGGGGCTTGGGGGCTACACCTTC
v_gene: TRBV14; j_gene: TRBJ2-7; d_gene: TRBD1; abundance: .; CDR3aa: CASSQDDRVSYEQYF; CDR3nt: TGTGCCAGCAGCCAAGACGACAGGGTCTCCTACGAGCAGTACTTC
v_gene: TRBV7-6; j_gene: TRBJ2-1; d_gene: .; abundance: .; CDR3aa: CASSLTPGGNEQFF; CDR3nt: TGTGCCAGCAGCTTAACCCCTGGCGGTAATGAGCAGTTCTTC
v_gene: TRBV3-1; j_gene: TRBJ1-1; d_gene: .; abundance: few; CDR3aa: CASSQERPAYPGGMNTEAFF; CDR3nt: TGTGCCAGCAGCCAAGAAAGGCCAGCCTATCCCGGCGGAATGAACACTGAAGCTTTCTTT
v_gene: TRBV29-1; j_gene: TRBJ2-1; d_gene: .; abundance: many; CDR3aa: CSVGASDYNEQFF; CDR3nt: TGCAGCGTTGGGGCTAGCGACTACAATGAGCAGTTCTTC
v_gene: TRBV28; j_gene: TRBJ2-1; d_gene: .; abundance: few; CDR3aa: CASSFGTGFNEQFF; CDR3nt: TGTGCCAGCAGTTTTGGTACAGGTTTCAATGAGCAGTTCTTC
v_gene: TRBV20-1; j_gene: TRBJ2-1; d_gene: .; abundance: few; CDR3aa: CSAREGLLEQFF; CDR3nt: TGCAGTGCTAGAGAAGGGTTGCTTGAGCAGTTCTTC
v_gene: TRBV4-3; j_gene: TRBJ2-7; d_gene: .; abundance: few; CDR3aa: CASSQELGLYYEQYF; CDR3nt: TGCGCCAGCAGCCAAGAACTTGGCTTGTACTACGAGCAGTACTTC
v_gene: TRBV4-3; j_gene: TRBJ1-2; d_gene: .; abundance: .; CDR3aa: CASSQDTGTTNYGYTF; CDR3nt: TGCGCCAGCAGCCAAGATACGGGGACCACTAACTATGGCTACACCTTC
v_gene: TRBV4-2; j_gene: TRBJ2-2; d_gene: .; abundance: many; CDR3aa: CASSQEHREAGELFF; CDR3nt: TGTGCCAGCAGCCAAGAGCATCGCGAGGCCGGGGAGCTGTTTTTT
v_gene: TRBV6-1; j_gene: TRBJ2-2; d_gene: .; abundance: few; CDR3aa: CASSYMNTGELFF; CDR3nt: TGTGCCAGCTCATATATGAACACCGGGGAGCTGTTTTTT
v_gene: TRBV6-1; j_gene: TRBJ2-1; d_gene: TRBD2; abundance: few; CDR3aa: CASRGTSGNNEQFF; CDR3nt: TGTGCCAGCAGAGGGACTAGCGGCAACAATGAGCAGTTCTTC
v_gene: TRBV12-3/TRBV12-4; j_gene: TRBJ2-2; d_gene: .; abundance: many; CDR3aa: CASSHPGGEGWTGELFF; CDR3nt: TGTGCCAGCAGCCACCCTGGGGGTGAGGGGTGGACCGGGGAGCTGTTTTTT
v_gene: TRBV7-9; j_gene: TRBJ2-5; d_gene: TRBD2; abundance: .; CDR3aa: CASRGGGETQYF; CDR3nt: TGTGCCAGCAGGGGCGGGGGAGAGACCCAGTACTTC
v_gene: TRBV7-7; j_gene: TRBJ2-2; d_gene: TRBD2; abundance: few; CDR3aa: CASSLDSGGWNTGELFF; CDR3nt: TGTGCTAGCAGCTTAGATAGCGGGGGATGGAACACCGGGGAGCTGTTTTTT
v_gene: TRBV7-9; j_gene: TRBJ2-2; d_gene: .; abundance: few; CDR3aa: CASSLDIRNTGELFF; CDR3nt: TGTGCCAGCAGCTTGGACATTCGGAACACCGGGGAGCTGTTTTTT